The 31 T cell receptor beta chains below come from one sample, sequenced in a study of blood T cell repertoires in COVID-19. TCRdb's copy holds only in-frame clones and misses some; the assay was immunoSEQ multiplex PCR. The sample holds 130,000 or so clones, more than 70% seen once. Sequencing was carried out using peripheral blood. Receptors originate from a woman aged 55 to 70 with acute or convalescent COVID-19.

This chain connects TRBV30 to TRBJ2-1, with 9 bases that match TRBD2. The trim removed 4 bases at V and 11 bases at J, leaving 3 bases unmatched. The CDR3 is 11 residues long. Per germline, CDR1 GTSNPN and CDR2 SVGIG (reference sequence). CDR3 protein: CAWMRGGKQFF. The CDR3 DNA reads as TGTGCCTGGATGCGGGGGGGCAAGCAGTTCTTC.

J is TRBJ1-2 and V is TRBV7-9; tentative D call: TRBD1 (6 bases). This CDR3 comprises 15 residues. V dropped 6 bases and J dropped 5 bases, with 19 bases sitting between them. Germline V lookup: CDR1 SEHNR, CDR2 FQNEAQ (reference sequence). The CDR3 coding sequence is TGTGCCAGCAGTCCTTCCGAGGGGGTTATATATGGCTACACCTTC. It encodes CASSPSEGVIYGYTF.

This clone was picked up a small number of times. The chain joins TRBV5-1 to TRBJ1-2, with TRBD1 matching 8 bases. Per germline, CDR1 SGHRS and CDR2 YFSETQ. Trimming removed 0 bases from V and 8 bases from J; junction bases left unmatched: 9. This CDR3 spans 15 amino acids. CDR3 amino acids: CASSLEGQDLDGYTF. The CDR3, as DNA: TGCGCCAGCAGCTTGGAGGGACAGGATTTAGACGGCTACACCTTC.

Only a few counts were recorded for this clone. The chain joins TRBV19 to TRBJ2-2; the D gene is possibly TRBD2 (5 bases). Germline V gene sequence: CDR1 LNHDA, CDR2 SQIVND (reference sequence). CDR3 length: 15 amino acids. Trimming removed 6 bases at V and 6 bases at J, with 17 bases between. CDR3 nucleotide sequence: TGTGCCAGTAGGAAAGCAAGAGGGCAGGCCGGGGAGCTGTTTTTT. Translation gives CASRKARGQAGELFF.

The chain has TRBV28 and TRBJ1-1; the match to TRBD1 covers 8 bases. V trimming: 4 bases; J trimming: 6 bases; junction bases outside the gene matches: 7. Germline values: CDR1 MDHEN, CDR2 SYDVKM. The length of the CDR3 is 14 residues. The DNA of the CDR3 is TGTGCCAGCAGTTGGACAGGGAAGGCCTCTGAAGCTTTCTTT. Protein product: CASSWTGKASEAFF.

This chain connects TRBV3-1 (or the pseudogene TRBV3-2) to TRBJ1-5, with a possible D match to TRBD1 (5 bases). The CDR3 has 18 amino acids. CDR1 LGHDT and CDR2 YNNKEL come from the germline V gene (reference sequence). V lost 4 bases, J lost 0 bases, and 19 bases lay in between. DNA of the CDR3: TGTGCCAGCAGCCCAAGTGCGGGGGGGATGTATAGCAATCAGCCCCAGCATTTT. As protein: CASSPSAGGMYSNQPQHF.

The CDR3 loop reads CATSMGQSNQPQHF. The CDR3 region has the DNA TGTGCCACCAGCATGGGACAGAGCAATCAGCCCCAGCATTTT. The chain links TRBV15 to TRBJ1-5; 7 bases fit TRBD1. There are 14 residues in the CDR3. The J segment lost 1 base and the V segment lost 4 bases, leaving 1 base of the junction unmatched. CDR1 is LNHNV and CDR2 is YYDKDF in the germline V gene (reference sequence).

This chain uses TRBV6-5 with TRBJ1-1; 9 nucleotides align to TRBD1. Trimming at V came to 4 bases and at J to 4 bases, leaving 10 bases not matched to a gene. CDR1 is MNHEY and CDR2 is SVGAGI in the germline V gene. The CDR3 length is 16 residues. DNA for the CDR3: TGTGCCAGCAGTTCTAGAACACAGGGGGCGAGCACTGAAGCTTTCTTT. Encoded protein: CASSSRTQGASTEAFF.

V usage is TRBV3-1 (or the pseudogene TRBV3-2) and J usage is TRBJ1-2; 12 bases are shared with TRBD1. V lost 4 bases to trimming and J lost 3 bases; unmatched junction nucleotides: 15. This CDR3 region has 19 residues. Germline V gene lookup returns CDR1 LGHDT and CDR2 YNNKEL (reference sequence). DNA for the CDR3: TGTGCCAGCAGCCCCCCTCCGGGACAGGGGGCGCAGGGGGACTATGGCTACACCTTC. Residues: CASSPPPGQGAQGDYGYTF.

The chain combines TRBV30 with TRBJ1-5; D remains ambiguous. Germline CDR1 and CDR2: GTSNPN and SVGIG (reference sequence). The CDR3 sequence is 13 residues long. V shed 1 base and J shed 4 bases, with 8 bases lying between them. CDR3 protein: CAWSGRGNQPQHF. CDR3 bases: TGTGCCTGGAGTGGGAGAGGAAATCAGCCCCAGCATTTT.

The chain carries TRBV4-1 and TRBJ2-7, with 12 nucleotides matching TRBD1. The V and J ends lost 0 bases and 2 bases, in that order; junction bases with no gene match: 5. Germline V CDR1 and CDR2: MGHRA, YSYEKL. The CDR3 has 17 residues. CDR3 region: CASSQDDGTGGAYEQYF. Here the CDR3 DNA reads TGCGCCAGCAGCCAAGATGATGGGACAGGGGGCGCCTACGAGCAGTACTTC.

This chain joins TRBV5-1 and TRBJ2-5; maybe TRBD1 (6 bases). CDR1 and CDR2 (germline): SGHRS, YFSETQ. The CDR3 is made up of 17 amino acids. V lost 4 bases to trimming and J lost 1 base, with 20 bases between them. CDR3 DNA sequence: TGCGCCAGCAGCCGAGGGGTGGGGGCCGGAACCCAAGAGACCCAGTACTTC. Encoded protein: CASSRGVGAGTQETQYF.

This clone was seen only once. The chain joins TRBV6-5 to TRBJ1-5; possibly TRBD1 for D (6 bases). Germline CDR1 and CDR2: MNHEY and SVGAGI. This CDR3 region has 13 residues. V lost 6 bases to trimming and J lost 4 bases, with 10 bases between them. The CDR3 DNA is TGTGCCAGCAGCCGTCAGGGGAATCAGCCCCAGCATTTT. It encodes CASSRQGNQPQHF.

The genes are TRBV29-1 and TRBJ1-1; D gene uncertain. V was clipped by 0 bases and J by 0 bases, with 5 bases between them. CDR1 and CDR2 (germline): SQVTM, ANQGSEA. The CDR3 has 13 residues. The CDR3 loop reads CSVEDSLNTEAFF. Written as DNA, the CDR3 is TGCAGCGTTGAAGACAGTCTGAACACTGAAGCTTTCTTT.

The chain links TRBV14 to TRBJ2-3; D call uncertain. V lost 2 bases, J lost 0 bases, and 12 bases lay in between. Germline V gene data show CDR1 as SGHDN and CDR2 as FVKESK. The CDR3 sequence is 16 residues long. The CDR3 DNA reads TGTGCCAGCAGCCAACAGCTGGGCACAAGCACAGATACGCAGTATTTT. Its translation is CASSQQLGTSTDTQYF.

The chain uses TRBV5-1 and TRBJ2-7; 7 bases line up with TRBD2. The CDR3 is 15 amino acids. Germline lookup yields CDR1 SGHRS and CDR2 YFSETQ. The V gene end was trimmed by 3 bases and the J gene end by 5 bases; junction bases not matched to a gene: 11. DNA for the CDR3: TGCGCCAGCAGCTCCTCACTAGCGCCTGTCGACGAGCAGTACTTC. Residues: CASSSSLAPVDEQYF.

V and J are TRBV11-2 and TRBJ1-1; possible D gene TRBD1, 5 bases. The V and J ends lost 3 bases and 7 bases respectively, with 18 bases between them. The CDR3 runs 15 residues. Germline assignment: CDR1 SGHAT and CDR2 FQNNGV. This chain's CDR3 is CASSFANRGDDEAFF. The CDR3 bases are TGTGCCAGCAGCTTCGCGAACCGGGGGGATGATGAAGCTTTCTTT.

A note on this clone: Within the sample, other DNA sequences also encode this same CDR3. The chain links TRBV28 to TRBJ2-1, with a possible D match to TRBD2 (6 bases). CDR3 length: 15 residues. Germline V CDR1 and CDR2: MDHEN, SYDVKM. Trimming stripped 6 bases from V and 9 bases from J, with 21 bases between. The CDR3 bases are TGTGCCAGCAGCTACACCCGGGGAGGCATGGGTGAGCAGTTCTTC. It is translated as CASSYTRGGMGEQFF.

The chain is built from TRBV5-5 and TRBJ2-7, with 8 bases fitting TRBD2. Germline lookup yields CDR1 SGHKS and CDR2 YYEKEE (reference sequence). J gave up 3 bases and V 0 bases, and 5 bases lay outside the gene matches. This CDR3 spans 15 amino acids. CDR3 region: CASSLVPAGDYEQYF. DNA of the CDR3: TGTGCCAGCAGCTTGGTACCAGCGGGGGACTACGAGCAGTACTTC. Filled out from reference TRBV5-5 and TRBJ2-7, the complete variable domain reads DAGVTQSPTHLIKTRGQQVTLRCSPISGHKSVSWYQQVLGQGPQFIFQYYEKEERGRGNFPDRFSARQFPNYSSELNVNALLLGDSALYLCASSLVPAGDYEQYFGPGTRLTVT.

The J gene is TRBJ1-2, the V gene TRBV7-9, with D perhaps matching TRBD1 (5 bases). Germline CDR1 reads SEHNR; CDR2 reads FQNEAQ (reference sequence). The CDR3 has 14 amino acids. V lost 0 bases, J lost 6 bases, and 11 bases lay in between. CDR3 protein: CASSLAQGGNGYTF. In DNA, the CDR3 is TGTGCCAGCAGCTTAGCCCAGGGCGGTAATGGCTACACCTTC.

The J gene is TRBJ1-1, the V gene TRBV19; TRBD1 aligns across 8 bases. Germline V gene lookup returns CDR1 LNHDA and CDR2 SQIVND (reference sequence). CDR3 length: 17 residues. V lost 7 bases and J lost 0; bases outside the gene matches: 13. CDR3 amino acids: CASTFYMDRAMNTEAFF. CDR3 in DNA: TGTGCCAGTACTTTTTATATGGACAGGGCCATGAACACTGAAGCTTTCTTT.

The V call is TRBV2, the J call TRBJ2-7; D is possibly TRBD1 (5 bases). Trimming left V 4 bases short and J 5 bases short, with 18 bases between. The CDR3 runs to 15 residues. Germline V gives CDR1 SNHLY, CDR2 FYNNEI. The CDR3 is CASSVVVLQGHEQYF. In DNA form, the CDR3 reads TGTGCCAGCAGTGTGGTGGTCCTCCAGGGTCACGAGCAGTACTTC.

This clone was seen only once. V and J are TRBV6-1 and TRBJ1-5, with a tentative D call TRBD1 (5 bases). The CDR3 has 15 residues. Germline lookup yields CDR1 MNHNS and CDR2 SASEGT. Trimming cost V 2 bases and J 4 bases, with 12 bases left between them. The DNA for the CDR3 is TGTGCCAGCAGTGAAATGGCGACAGCTAATCAGCCCCAGCATTTT. Translating it yields CASSEMATANQPQHF.

CDR3 DNA: TGTGCCATCAGTAAAGACAGGGGGCTCCGCACAGATACGCAGTATTTT. As protein: CAISKDRGLRTDTQYF. This rearrangement joins TRBV10-3 to TRBJ2-3, with 10 nucleotides matching TRBD1. With 5 bases clipped from V and 1 base from J, the junction kept 6 bases outside the gene matches. This CDR3 is 16 amino acids long. The germline V gene has CDR1 ENHRY and CDR2 SYGVKD.

The rearrangement uses TRBV28 and TRBJ1-2, with 7 positions matching TRBD1. The germline gives CDR1 MDHEN, CDR2 SYDVKM. The CDR3 is 12 amino acids. V trimming: 6 bases; J trimming: 6 bases; junction bases outside the gene matches: 4. This chain's CDR3 is CASSPGQHGYTF. CDR3 nucleotides: TGTGCCAGCAGCCCGGGACAGCATGGCTACACCTTC.

This clone has a single count. J is TRBJ2-5 and V is TRBV5-8, with D perhaps matching TRBD1 (5 bases). Germline values: CDR1 SGHTS, CDR2 YDEGEE. There are 14 residues in the CDR3. Deletions cut 0 bases from V and 2 bases from J, with 8 bases between. The DNA for the CDR3 is TGTGCCAGCAGCTTGGGGACAAATCAAGAGACCCAGTACTTC. Protein: CASSLGTNQETQYF.

This clone occurred once. The V gene is TRBV19, the J gene TRBJ1-5; 7 bases line up with TRBD1. V was clipped by 2 bases and J by 6 bases; unmatched bases: 13. The CDR3 consists of 17 residues. The germline CDR1 and CDR2 sequences are LNHDA and SQIVND (reference sequence). The CDR3 sequence is CASSIIPQRGRGQPQHF. Here the CDR3 DNA reads TGTGCCAGTAGTATAATCCCCCAGAGGGGGCGAGGTCAGCCCCAGCATTTT.

The DNA for the CDR3 is TGTGCCAGTAGTATAGACCCCGGGACAAATGGCTACACCTTC. Its translation: CASSIDPGTNGYTF. This chain connects TRBV19 to TRBJ1-2; a possible D gene is TRBD1 (6 bases). With 0 bases removed from V and 6 bases from J, the gap between germline ends came to 11 bases. Germline lookup yields CDR1 LNHDA and CDR2 SQIVND (reference sequence). CDR3 length equals 14 residues.

V and J are TRBV11-3 and TRBJ2-1; 9 bases are shared with TRBD2. With 2 bases clipped from V and 6 bases from J, the junction kept 5 bases outside the gene matches. This CDR3 comprises 15 residues. Germline V CDR1 and CDR2: SGHNT, YENEEA. The CDR3 region has the DNA TGTGCCAGCAGCTTACTTAGCGGGGGTACCAATGAGCAGTTCTTC. Protein: CASSLLSGGTNEQFF.

This chain links TRBV27 with TRBJ2-7; 7 bases map to TRBD2. Losses at the gene ends were 6 bases for V and 2 bases for J; bases not matched to a gene: 7. Germline CDR1 reads MNHEY; CDR2 reads SMNVEV (reference sequence). There are 14 residues in the CDR3. The CDR3 is CASSRAGVAYEQYF. The CDR3 coding sequence is TGTGCCAGCAGCCGCGCGGGGGTAGCCTACGAGCAGTACTTC.

This clone was seen once. This chain joins TRBV6-5 and TRBJ2-5; 7 nucleotides agree with TRBD2. Germline V gives CDR1 MNHEY, CDR2 SVGAGI. This CDR3 comprises 13 residues. The junction had 5 bases not matched to a gene; V was cut back by 7 bases and J by 3 bases. The CDR3 nucleotides are TGTGCCAGCAATCTCCGGGGGGAAGAGACCCAGTACTTC. It translates to CASNLRGEETQYF.